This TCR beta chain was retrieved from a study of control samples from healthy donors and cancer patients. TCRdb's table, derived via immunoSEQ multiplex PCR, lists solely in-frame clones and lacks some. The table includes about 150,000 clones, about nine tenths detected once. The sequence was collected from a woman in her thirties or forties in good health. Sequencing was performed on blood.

The DNA of the CDR3 is TGTGCCAGTAGCACGACTAGCGGGGGGGCAGATACGCAGTATTTT. Protein sequence: CASSTTSGGADTQYF. The rearrangement links TRBV19 to TRBJ2-3; 14 nucleotides agree with TRBD2. Trimming at V came to 6 bases and at J to 4 bases, leaving 3 bases not matched to a gene. The germline V gene has CDR1 LNHDA and CDR2 SQIVND (reference sequence). The CDR3 consists of 15 residues.